This is a list of T cell receptor beta chains from one sample in a study of T cell repertoires in cytomegalovirus infection. TCRdb re-analysed the reads in MiXCR, keeping a single row per CDR3 protein. The sample contains around 300,000 distinct CDR3 sequences, approximately 9.5% of which appear only once. Sequencing used PBMCs. The source is a human donor in good health (CMV status not recorded). Some clones in this sample may be carry-over from other donors' samples. The CDR3 runs from the conserved cysteine through the conserved F or W. D genes are given only for firm matches. Some rows mark clone size as missing; the rest say once, few, many or name a class of expanded clone.

cdr3_nt,cdr3_aa,d_call,j_call,v_call,clone_size
TGCAGCGTTGAACCACTCATGGCTCCCTACGAGCAGTACTTC,CSVEPLMAPYEQYF,.,TRBJ2-7,TRBV29-1,few
TGTGCCAGCAGTTTAGGAGTAGGGCAGGAAGTATCCTACGAGCAGTACTTC,CASSLGVGQEVSYEQYF,.,TRBJ2-7,TRBV12-3/TRBV12-4,.
TGTGCCAGCAGCCCCAACAGGGGGCGCTTTGAGACCCAGTACTTC,CASSPNRGRFETQYF,TRBD1,TRBJ2-5,TRBV7-2,many
TGTGCCAGCAGCTTAGCGCAAAGGGGGGCGGCCAAAAACATTCAGTACTTC,CASSLAQRGAAKNIQYF,.,TRBJ2-4,TRBV7-6,few
TGTGCCAGCAGTTACCTCATAGGCAGCGGGGGCGAGCAGTACTTC,CASSYLIGSGGEQYF,TRBD2,TRBJ2-7,TRBV6-2/TRBV6-3,many
TGTGCCAGCAGTCGGACTAGCGGCACCTACGAGCAGTACTTC,CASSRTSGTYEQYF,TRBD2,TRBJ2-7,TRBV6-2/TRBV6-3,many
TGTGCCAGCAGTTTTTCTCGGGACACTGAAGCTTTCTTT,CASSFSRDTEAFF,.,TRBJ1-1,TRBV12-3/TRBV12-4,many
TGTGCCAGCAGTTTACCCGTGGTGACGACGCAGTTCTTC,CASSLPVVTTQFF,.,TRBJ2-1,TRBV28,.
TGTGCCAGCAGTTTTGGGACAGGGACGACAATCGGCTCCTACAATGAGCAGTTCTTC,CASSFGTGTTIGSYNEQFF,TRBD1,TRBJ2-1,TRBV28,many
TGTGCCAGCAGTTTGGGACTAGCGGGGCAAGAGACCCAGTACTTC,CASSLGLAGQETQYF,TRBD2,TRBJ2-5,TRBV12-3/TRBV12-4,many
TGTGCCAGCAGTTTCCTAAGGGCGGGCTACAATGAGCAGTTCTTC,CASSFLRAGYNEQFF,.,TRBJ2-1,TRBV28,few
TGTGCCAGCAGCTTATTTGGTCCCGGGACCGTCTATGGCTACACCTTC,CASSLFGPGTVYGYTF,.,TRBJ1-2,TRBV7-2,many
TGTGCCAGTAGGACTAGCGGACAACCAACGAACACCGGGGAGCTGTTTTTT,CASRTSGQPTNTGELFF,TRBD2,TRBJ2-2,TRBV19,.
TGTGCCACCACCAAGGAGTATTTAGACACTGAAGCTTTCTTT,CATTKEYLDTEAFF,.,TRBJ1-1,TRBV15,few
TGTGCCACCAGTGATCGTCCCGGGACAGGGGGGGAAGATAATAATAATTCACCCCTCCACTTT,CATSDRPGTGGEDNNNSPLHF,TRBD1,TRBJ1-6,TRBV24-1,many
TGTGCCAGCAGCTATGAAACCGGGATCCTCACAGATACGCAGTATTTT,CASSYETGILTDTQYF,.,TRBJ2-3,TRBV7-9,many
TGCAGCGGCGCGGGTTCGGGAGGCCGGGAGACCCAGTACTTC,CSGAGSGGRETQYF,TRBD2,TRBJ2-5,TRBV29-1,many
TGTGCCAGCAGCTTACATTTGCCGAGGAACACTGAAGCTTTCTTT,CASSLHLPRNTEAFF,.,TRBJ1-1,TRBV7-2,few
TGTGCCAGCAGATCAACAACCTATGGCTACACCTTC,CASRSTTYGYTF,.,TRBJ1-2,TRBV7-2,many
TGTGCCAGCAGCCCACGGACAGTTTTCATCGCCAAAAACATTCAGTACTTC,CASSPRTVFIAKNIQYF,.,TRBJ2-4,TRBV7-2,many
TGTGCCAGCAGCTTAGCTGTGACCCAAAGTACTAGCGGGAGGACCCAAGAGACCCAGTACTTC,CASSLAVTQSTSGRTQETQYF,TRBD2,TRBJ2-5,TRBV7-2,many
TGTGCCAGCAGCCCGGGCTTTGGGAACACTGAAGCTTTCTTT,CASSPGFGNTEAFF,.,TRBJ1-1,TRBV7-9,.
TGCGCCAGCAGCCCCGCCCGAGGGCCAGCAGATACGCAGTATTTT,CASSPARGPADTQYF,.,TRBJ2-3,TRBV5-1,many
TGTGCCAGCAGCTCCCCGGGACTAGCGGGAGGGCTTGAGACCCAGTACTTC,CASSSPGLAGGLETQYF,TRBD2,TRBJ2-5,TRBV7-2,few
TGTGCCAGCAGCTTAGCCGGGACAGATACGCAGTATTTT,CASSLAGTDTQYF,.,TRBJ2-3,TRBV2,many
TGCAGTGCCTCGGAGGGGGGGGGTCCATACGAGCAGTTCTTC,CSASEGGGPYEQFF,.,TRBJ2-1,TRBV20-1,few
TGTGCCAGTTCTAGGCAGACCTCTAGCTATGGCTACACCTTC,CASSRQTSSYGYTF,.,TRBJ1-2,TRBV19,few
TGTGCCAGCAGCTTTCCAGCCGACGAGCAGTACTTC,CASSFPADEQYF,.,TRBJ2-7,TRBV7-9,many
TGTGCCAGCAGCCCGCTAGGACTAGCGGGTGGAGATACGCAGTATTTT,CASSPLGLAGGDTQYF,TRBD2,TRBJ2-3,TRBV7-2,many
TGTGCCAGCAGCCAAGATTCGGAAGAGACCCAGTACTTC,CASSQDSEETQYF,.,TRBJ2-5,TRBV4-2,many
TGCGCCAGCAGCACTAGCCTCTCCTACGAGCAGTACTTC,CASSTSLSYEQYF,.,TRBJ2-7,TRBV4-3,many
TGTGCCAGCAGCTTAACCCGGGTAGCCTACGAGCAGTACTTC,CASSLTRVAYEQYF,.,TRBJ2-7,TRBV7-2,.
TGTGCCAGCAAACTTACACGGAGCTCCTACGAGCAGTACTTC,CASKLTRSSYEQYF,.,TRBJ2-7,TRBV6-6,few
TGTGCCATCGGGGTAGCGGGGGGACGCGTACAAGAGACCCAGTACTTC,CAIGVAGGRVQETQYF,TRBD2,TRBJ2-5,TRBV10-3,few
TGTGCCAGCAGTTACTCGAGCGGGAGAGAGACCCAGTACTTC,CASSYSSGRETQYF,TRBD2,TRBJ2-5,TRBV6-2/TRBV6-3,few
TGCAGTGCTAGAGACAGGGGAGCCACTGAAGCTTTCTTT,CSARDRGATEAFF,.,TRBJ1-1,TRBV20-1,.
TGTGCCAGCAGCCAAGGCCCGCTAGTAGGGTCCTACGAGCAGTACTTC,CASSQGPLVGSYEQYF,.,TRBJ2-7,TRBV14,.
TGCAGTGCTCCGACTAGCGGACACAATGAGCAGTTCTTC,CSAPTSGHNEQFF,TRBD2,TRBJ2-1,TRBV20-1,.
TGTGCCAGCAGCTCCCTAATGAACACTGAAGCTTTCTTT,CASSSLMNTEAFF,.,TRBJ1-1,TRBV7-3,.
TGTGCCAGCAGCCCAAGATCCACTGCGAATGAAAAACTGTTTTTT,CASSPRSTANEKLFF,.,TRBJ1-4,TRBV11-2,.
TGCAGTGCTAGAGATCGTAGGAGGGGGGGTCAGCCCCAGCATTTT,CSARDRRRGGQPQHF,.,TRBJ1-5,TRBV20-1,.
TGTGCCAGCAGTTACGCCGCGGGAGTGGTCTACGAGCAGTACTTC,CASSYAAGVVYEQYF,TRBD2,TRBJ2-7,TRBV6-2/TRBV6-3,.
TGTGCCAGCGGGGGGGGCTCCTACAATGAGCAGTTCTTC,CASGGGSYNEQFF,TRBD2,TRBJ2-1,TRBV11-3,few
TGTGCCAGCAGTTCTATGTTGGGCCCGAGCTCCTACAATGAGCAGTTCTTC,CASSSMLGPSSYNEQFF,.,TRBJ2-1,TRBV12-3/TRBV12-4,many
TGTGCCAGCAGCCCACTGGTCGACAGGCCCGCTTTCTTT,CASSPLVDRPAFF,.,TRBJ1-1,TRBV4-1,few
TGCAGTGCTAGAGATCGTGCCGGGCGCGGGGGCAATCAGCCCCAGCATTTT,CSARDRAGRGGNQPQHF,.,TRBJ1-5,TRBV20-1,few